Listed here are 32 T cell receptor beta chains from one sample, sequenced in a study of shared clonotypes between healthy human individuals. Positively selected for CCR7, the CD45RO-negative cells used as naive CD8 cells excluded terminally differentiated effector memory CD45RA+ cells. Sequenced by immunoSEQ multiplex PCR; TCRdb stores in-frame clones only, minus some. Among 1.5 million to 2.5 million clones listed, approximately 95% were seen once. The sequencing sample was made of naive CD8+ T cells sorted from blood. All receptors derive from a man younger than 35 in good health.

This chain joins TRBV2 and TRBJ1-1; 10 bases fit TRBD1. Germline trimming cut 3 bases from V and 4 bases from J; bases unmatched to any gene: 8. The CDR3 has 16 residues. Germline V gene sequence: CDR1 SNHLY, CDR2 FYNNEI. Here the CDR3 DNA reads TGTGCCAGCAGTGACGTGACAGGGGGCGAGGGCACTGAAGCTTTCTTT. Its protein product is CASSDVTGGEGTEAFF.

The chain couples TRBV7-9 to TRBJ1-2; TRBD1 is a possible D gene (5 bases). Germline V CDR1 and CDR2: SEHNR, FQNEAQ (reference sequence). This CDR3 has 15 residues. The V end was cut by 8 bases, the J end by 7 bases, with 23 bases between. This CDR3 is CASHGAGPVHVGYTF. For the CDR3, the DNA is TGTGCCAGCCACGGGGCGGGGCCGGTTCACGTTGGCTACACCTTC.

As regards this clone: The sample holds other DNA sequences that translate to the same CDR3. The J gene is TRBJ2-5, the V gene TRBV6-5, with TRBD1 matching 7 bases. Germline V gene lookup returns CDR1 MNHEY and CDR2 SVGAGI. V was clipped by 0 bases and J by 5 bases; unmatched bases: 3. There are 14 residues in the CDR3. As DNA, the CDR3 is TGTGCCAGCAGTTACTCAGGGGGCTCGGAGACCCAGTACTTC. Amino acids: CASSYSGGSETQYF.

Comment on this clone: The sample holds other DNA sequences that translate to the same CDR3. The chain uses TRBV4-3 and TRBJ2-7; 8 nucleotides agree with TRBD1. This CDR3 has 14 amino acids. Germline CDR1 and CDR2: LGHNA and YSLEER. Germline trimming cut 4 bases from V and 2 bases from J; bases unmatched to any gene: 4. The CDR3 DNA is TGCGCCAGCAGCCTCGGACAGGGCGCCTACGAGCAGTACTTC. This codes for CASSLGQGAYEQYF.

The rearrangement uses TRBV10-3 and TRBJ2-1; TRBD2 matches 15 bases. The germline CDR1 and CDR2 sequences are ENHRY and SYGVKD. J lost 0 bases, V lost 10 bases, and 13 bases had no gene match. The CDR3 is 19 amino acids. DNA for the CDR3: TGTGCCACTACCATGGGACTAGCGGGAGGACGGAGCTCCTACAATGAGCAGTTCTTC. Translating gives CATTMGLAGGRSSYNEQFF.

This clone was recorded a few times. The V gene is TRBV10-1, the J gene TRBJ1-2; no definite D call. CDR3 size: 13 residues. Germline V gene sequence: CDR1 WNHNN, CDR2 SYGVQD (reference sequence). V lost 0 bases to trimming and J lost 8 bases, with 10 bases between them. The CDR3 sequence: CASSESIGSGYTF. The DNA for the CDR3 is TGCGCCAGCAGTGAGTCCATAGGGTCGGGCTACACCTTC.

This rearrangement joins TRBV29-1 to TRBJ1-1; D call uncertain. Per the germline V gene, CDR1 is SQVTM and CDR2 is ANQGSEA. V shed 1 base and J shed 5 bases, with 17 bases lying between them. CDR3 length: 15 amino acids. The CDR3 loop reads CSVEGSRQSGTEAFF. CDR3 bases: TGCAGCGTTGAAGGTTCAAGGCAGTCTGGGACTGAAGCTTTCTTT.

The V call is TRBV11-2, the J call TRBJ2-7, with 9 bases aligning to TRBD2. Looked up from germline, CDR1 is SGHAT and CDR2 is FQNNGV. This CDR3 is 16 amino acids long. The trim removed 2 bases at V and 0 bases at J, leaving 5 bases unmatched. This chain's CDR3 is CASSLSSGALSYEQYF. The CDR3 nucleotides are TGTGCCAGCAGCTTATCTAGCGGGGCACTCTCCTACGAGCAGTACTTC.

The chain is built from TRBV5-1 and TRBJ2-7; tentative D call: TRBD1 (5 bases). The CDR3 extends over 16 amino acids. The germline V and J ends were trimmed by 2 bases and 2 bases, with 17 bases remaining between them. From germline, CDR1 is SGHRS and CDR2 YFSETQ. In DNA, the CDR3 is TGCGCCAGCAGCTTAGCCCCCTGGCAGGGCGCCTACGAGCAGTACTTC. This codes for CASSLAPWQGAYEQYF.

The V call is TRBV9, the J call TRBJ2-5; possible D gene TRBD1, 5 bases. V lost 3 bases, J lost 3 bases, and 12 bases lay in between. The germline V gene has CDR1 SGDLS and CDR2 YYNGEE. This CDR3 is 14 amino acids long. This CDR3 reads CASSAFLGEETQYF. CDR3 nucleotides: TGTGCCAGCAGCGCGTTCCTAGGGGAAGAGACCCAGTACTTC.

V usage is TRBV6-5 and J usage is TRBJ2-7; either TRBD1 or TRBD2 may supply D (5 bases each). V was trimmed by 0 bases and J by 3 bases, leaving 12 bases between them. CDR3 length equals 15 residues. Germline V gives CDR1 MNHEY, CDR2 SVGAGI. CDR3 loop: CASSYSGRDHYEQYF. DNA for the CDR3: TGTGCCAGCAGTTACTCGGGACGGGACCACTACGAGCAGTACTTC.

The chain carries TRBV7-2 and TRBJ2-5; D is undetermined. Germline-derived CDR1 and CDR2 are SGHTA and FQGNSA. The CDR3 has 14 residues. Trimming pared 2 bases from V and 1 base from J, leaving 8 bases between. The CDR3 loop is CASSLMTLQETQYF. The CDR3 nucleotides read TGTGCCAGCAGCTTAATGACTCTCCAAGAGACCCAGTACTTC.

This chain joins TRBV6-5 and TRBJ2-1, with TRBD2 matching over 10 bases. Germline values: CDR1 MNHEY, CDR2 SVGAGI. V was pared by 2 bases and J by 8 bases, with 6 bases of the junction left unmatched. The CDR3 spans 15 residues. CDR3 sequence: CASSYGLAGDHEQFF. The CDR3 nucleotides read TGTGCCAGCAGTTACGGGCTAGCGGGAGATCATGAGCAGTTCTTC.

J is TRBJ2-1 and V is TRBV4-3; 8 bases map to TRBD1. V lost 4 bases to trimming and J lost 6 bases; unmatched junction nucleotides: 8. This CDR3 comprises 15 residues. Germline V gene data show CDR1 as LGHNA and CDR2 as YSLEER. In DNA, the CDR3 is TGCGCCAGCAGCCCGGCCGACAGGGGTGGCAATGAGCAGTTCTTC. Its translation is CASSPADRGGNEQFF.

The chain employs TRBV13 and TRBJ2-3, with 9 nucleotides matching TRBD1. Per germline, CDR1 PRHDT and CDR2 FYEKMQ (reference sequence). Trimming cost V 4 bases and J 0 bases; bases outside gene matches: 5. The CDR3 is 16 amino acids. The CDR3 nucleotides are TGTGCCAGCAGCTCCAACAGGGGGCCTAGCACAGATACGCAGTATTTT. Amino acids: CASSSNRGPSTDTQYF.

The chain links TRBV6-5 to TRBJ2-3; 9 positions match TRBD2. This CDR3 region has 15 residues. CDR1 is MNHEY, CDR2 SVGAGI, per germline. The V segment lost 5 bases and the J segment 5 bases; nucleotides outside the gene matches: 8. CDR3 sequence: CASSRLAVRLDTQYF. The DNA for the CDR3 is TGTGCCAGCAGTAGACTAGCGGTTCGGTTAGATACGCAGTATTTT.

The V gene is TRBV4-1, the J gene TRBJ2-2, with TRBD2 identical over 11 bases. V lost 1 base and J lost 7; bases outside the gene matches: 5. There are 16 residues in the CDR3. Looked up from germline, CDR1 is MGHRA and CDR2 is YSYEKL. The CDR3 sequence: CASSQVSGGADGELFF. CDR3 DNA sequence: TGCGCCAGCAGCCAAGTTAGCGGGGGGGCGGACGGGGAGCTGTTTTTT.

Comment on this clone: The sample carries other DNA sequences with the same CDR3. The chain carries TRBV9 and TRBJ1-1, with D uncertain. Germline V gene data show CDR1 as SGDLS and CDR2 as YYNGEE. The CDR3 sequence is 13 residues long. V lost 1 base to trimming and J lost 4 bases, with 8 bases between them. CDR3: CASSVWVGTEAFF. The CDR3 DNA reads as TGTGCCAGCAGCGTATGGGTAGGCACTGAAGCTTTCTTT.

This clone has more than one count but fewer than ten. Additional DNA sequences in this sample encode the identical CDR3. CDR3 nucleotides: TGTGCCAGCAGCTTAAATGAAAAACTGTTTTTT. Translating gives CASSLNEKLFF. The chain is built from TRBV7-9 and TRBJ1-4; D call uncertain. The V gene lost 2 bases and the J gene lost 5 bases, with 0 bases spanning the gap. CDR1 is SEHNR and CDR2 is FQNEAQ in the germline V gene (reference sequence). CDR3 length: 11 amino acids.

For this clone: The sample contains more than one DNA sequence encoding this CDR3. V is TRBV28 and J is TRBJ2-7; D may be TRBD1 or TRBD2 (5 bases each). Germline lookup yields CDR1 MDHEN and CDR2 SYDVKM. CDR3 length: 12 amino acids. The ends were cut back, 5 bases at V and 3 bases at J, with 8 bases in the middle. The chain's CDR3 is CASSRDGYEQYF. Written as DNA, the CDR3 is TGTGCCAGCAGTAGGGACGGCTACGAGCAGTACTTC. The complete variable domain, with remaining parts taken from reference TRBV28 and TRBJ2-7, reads DVKVTQSSRYLVKRTGEKVFLECVQDMDHENMFWYRQDPGLGLRLIYFSYDVKMKEKGDIPEGYSVSREKKERFSLILESASTNQTSMYLCASSRDGYEQYFGPGTRLTVT.

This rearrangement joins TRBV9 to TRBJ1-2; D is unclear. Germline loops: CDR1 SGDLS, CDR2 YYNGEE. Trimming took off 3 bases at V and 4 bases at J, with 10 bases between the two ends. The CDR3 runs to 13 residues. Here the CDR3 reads CASSGAGSYGYTF. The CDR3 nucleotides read TGTGCCAGCAGCGGTGCGGGGAGCTATGGCTACACCTTC.

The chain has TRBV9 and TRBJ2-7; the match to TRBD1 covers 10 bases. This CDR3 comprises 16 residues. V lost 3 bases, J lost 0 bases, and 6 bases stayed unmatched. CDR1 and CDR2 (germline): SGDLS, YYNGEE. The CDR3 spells CASSGGQGPSSYEQYF. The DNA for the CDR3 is TGTGCCAGCAGCGGGGGACAGGGGCCGAGCTCCTACGAGCAGTACTTC.

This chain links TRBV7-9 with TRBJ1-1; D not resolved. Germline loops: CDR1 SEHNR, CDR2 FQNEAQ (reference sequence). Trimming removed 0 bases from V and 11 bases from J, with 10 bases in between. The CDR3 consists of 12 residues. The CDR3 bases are TGTGCCAGCAGCTTAGCACCGAGATTTGCTTTCTTT. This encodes CASSLAPRFAFF.

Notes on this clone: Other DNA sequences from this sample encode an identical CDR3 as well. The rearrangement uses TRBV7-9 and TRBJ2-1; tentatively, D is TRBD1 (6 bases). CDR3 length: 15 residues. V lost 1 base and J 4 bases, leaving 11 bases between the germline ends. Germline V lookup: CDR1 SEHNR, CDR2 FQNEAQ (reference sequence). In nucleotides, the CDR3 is TGTGCCAGCAGCTTAGTACAGGGATTATACAATGAGCAGTTCTTC. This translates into CASSLVQGLYNEQFF.

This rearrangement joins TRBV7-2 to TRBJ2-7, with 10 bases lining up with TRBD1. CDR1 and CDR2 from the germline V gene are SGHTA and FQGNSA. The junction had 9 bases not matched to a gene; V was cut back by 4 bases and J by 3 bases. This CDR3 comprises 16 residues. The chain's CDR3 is CASSSTGTGDDYEQYF. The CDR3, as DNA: TGTGCCAGCAGCTCTACCGGGACAGGGGACGACTACGAGCAGTACTTC.

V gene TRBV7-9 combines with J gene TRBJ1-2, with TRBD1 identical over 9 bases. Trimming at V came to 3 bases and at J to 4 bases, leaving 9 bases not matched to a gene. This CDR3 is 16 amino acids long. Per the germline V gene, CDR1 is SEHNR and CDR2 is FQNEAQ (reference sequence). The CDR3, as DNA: TGTGCCAGCAGCTTGGGGCGACAGGGGGGAGCCTATGGCTACACCTTC. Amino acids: CASSLGRQGGAYGYTF.

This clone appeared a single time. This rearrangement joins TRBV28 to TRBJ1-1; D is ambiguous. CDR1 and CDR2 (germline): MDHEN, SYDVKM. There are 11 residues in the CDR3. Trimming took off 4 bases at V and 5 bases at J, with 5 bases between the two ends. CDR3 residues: CASSWSTEAFF. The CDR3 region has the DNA TGTGCCAGCAGTTGGTCGACTGAAGCTTTCTTT. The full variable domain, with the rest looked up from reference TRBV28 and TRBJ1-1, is DVKVTQSSRYLVKRTGEKVFLECVQDMDHENMFWYRQDPGLGLRLIYFSYDVKMKEKGDIPEGYSVSREKKERFSLILESASTNQTSMYLCASSWSTEAFFGQGTRLTVV.

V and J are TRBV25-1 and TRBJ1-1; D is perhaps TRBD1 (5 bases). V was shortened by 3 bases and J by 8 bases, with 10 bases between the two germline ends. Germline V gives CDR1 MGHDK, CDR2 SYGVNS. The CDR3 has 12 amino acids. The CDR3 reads CASSDQPGEAFF. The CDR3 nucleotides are TGTGCCAGCAGTGATCAACCAGGGGAAGCTTTCTTT.

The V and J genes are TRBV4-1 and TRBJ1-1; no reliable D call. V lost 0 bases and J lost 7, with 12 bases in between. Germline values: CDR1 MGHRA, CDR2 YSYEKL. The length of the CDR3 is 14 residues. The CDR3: CASSQDRRLIEAFF. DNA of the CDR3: TGCGCCAGCAGCCAAGACAGGCGCCTAATTGAAGCTTTCTTT.

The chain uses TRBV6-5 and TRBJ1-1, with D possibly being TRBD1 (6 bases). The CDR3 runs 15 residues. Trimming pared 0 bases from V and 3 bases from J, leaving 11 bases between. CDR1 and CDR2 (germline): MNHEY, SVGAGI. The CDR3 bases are TGTGCCAGCAGTTACTCTACAGGGATGGACACTGAAGCTTTCTTT. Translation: CASSYSTGMDTEAFF.

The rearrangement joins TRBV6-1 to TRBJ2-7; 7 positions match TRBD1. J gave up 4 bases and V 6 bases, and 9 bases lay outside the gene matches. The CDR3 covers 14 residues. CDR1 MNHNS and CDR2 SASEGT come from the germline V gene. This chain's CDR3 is CASRPTGVGYEQYF. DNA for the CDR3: TGTGCCAGCAGACCTACAGGGGTGGGTTACGAGCAGTACTTC.

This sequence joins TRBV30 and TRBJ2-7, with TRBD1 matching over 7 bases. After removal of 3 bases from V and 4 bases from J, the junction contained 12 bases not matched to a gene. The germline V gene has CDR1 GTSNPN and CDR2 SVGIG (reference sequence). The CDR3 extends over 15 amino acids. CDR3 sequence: CAWSGTGDLWYEQYF. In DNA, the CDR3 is TGTGCCTGGAGCGGTACAGGGGATCTATGGTACGAGCAGTACTTC.